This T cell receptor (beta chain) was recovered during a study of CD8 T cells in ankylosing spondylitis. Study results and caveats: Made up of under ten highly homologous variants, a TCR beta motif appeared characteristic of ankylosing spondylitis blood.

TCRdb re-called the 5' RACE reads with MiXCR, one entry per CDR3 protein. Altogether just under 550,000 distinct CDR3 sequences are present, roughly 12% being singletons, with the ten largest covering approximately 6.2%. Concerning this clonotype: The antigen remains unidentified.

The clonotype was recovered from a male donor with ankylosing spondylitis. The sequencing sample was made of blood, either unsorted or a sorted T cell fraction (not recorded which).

DNA of the CDR3: TGCGCCAGCAGCCCGCAGGGGGCAAGTTACTATGGCTACACCTTC. Protein product: CASSPQGASYYGYTF. The V and J genes are TRBV4-1 and TRBJ1-2, with TRBD1 matching over 8 bases. This CDR3 contains 15 residues. V shed 4 bases and J 3 bases; nucleotides not matched to a gene: 7. Germline-derived CDR1 and CDR2 are MGHRA and YSYEKL.